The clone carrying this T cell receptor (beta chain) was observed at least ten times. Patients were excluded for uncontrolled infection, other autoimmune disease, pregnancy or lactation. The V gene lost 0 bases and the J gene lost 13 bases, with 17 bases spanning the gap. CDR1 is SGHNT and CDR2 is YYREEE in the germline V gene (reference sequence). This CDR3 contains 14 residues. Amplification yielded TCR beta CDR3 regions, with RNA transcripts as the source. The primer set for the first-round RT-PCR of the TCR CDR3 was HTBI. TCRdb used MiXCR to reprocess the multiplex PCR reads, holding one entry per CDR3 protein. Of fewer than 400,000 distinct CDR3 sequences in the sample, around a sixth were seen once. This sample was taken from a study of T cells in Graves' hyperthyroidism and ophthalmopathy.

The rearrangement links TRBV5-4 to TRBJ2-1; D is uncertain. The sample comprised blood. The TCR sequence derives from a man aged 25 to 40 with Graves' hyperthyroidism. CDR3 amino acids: CASSLGSGPTGQFF. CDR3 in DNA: TGTGCCAGCAGCTTGGGATCAGGCCCCACCGGCCAGTTCTTC.